This T cell receptor (beta chain) was found in a study of T cell responses to AZD1222 COVID-19 vaccine. Method: immunoSEQ multiplex PCR; TCRdb's copy keeps in-frame clones and lacks some. The data contain fewer than 200,000 clones, around nine tenths of them singletons. To note about this clone: As yet, its antigen is unknown.

Looked up from germline, CDR1 is LNHDA and CDR2 is SQIVND (reference sequence). The ends were cut back, 7 bases at V and 2 bases at J, with 15 bases in the middle. The CDR3 runs 15 residues. General study results and limits: Just a handful of AZD1222 recipients were seropositive at baseline. Spike-specific TCR breadth and depth went up after people got two AZD1222 doses. Spike was spanned by vaccine-associated CD4 TCRs, which were dominant at 160-218 and 743-854. After the peak T cell response, and only then, were repertoires sampled.

V and J are TRBV19 and TRBJ2-1; D might be TRBD2 (5 bases). The clonotype was recovered from an adult who received the AZD1222 COVID-19 vaccine. Sample: peripheral blood, taken 28 days after the second AZD1222 dose. The CDR3 sequence: CASILKDGAYNEQFF. For the CDR3, the DNA is TGTGCCAGTATTTTAAAGGACGGGGCCTACAATGAGCAGTTCTTC. Complete variable domain (other parts from reference TRBV19 and TRBJ2-1): DGGITQSPKYLFRKEGQNVTLSCEQNLNHDAMYWYRQDPGQGLRLIYYSQIVNDFQKGDIAEGYSVSREKKESFPLTVTSAQKNPTAFYLCASILKDGAYNEQFFGPGTRLTVL.